This T cell receptor (beta chain) was documented in a study of T cells in localized non-small cell lung cancer. Study-wide findings and caveats: There were a median around 59 of the top 100 tumor clones appearing in adjacent lung. Prolonged overall survival went with higher T cell density in the blood. Uninvolved neighboring lung showed the greatest T cell clonality, exceeding tumor. Tumor samples were not multi-region, leaving intratumor heterogeneity unexcluded.

Sequencing used immunoSEQ multiplex PCR; TCRdb keeps in-frame clones, though not all of them. The sample carries fewer than 40,000 clones, 88% recorded once. The CDR3 contains 14 residues. CDR1 is SSHAT and CDR2 is FNYEAQ in the germline V gene (reference sequence). The V and J ends lost 2 bases and 4 bases respectively, with 11 bases between them. On this clone: The antigen is undetermined.

V usage is TRBV7-7 and J usage is TRBJ2-5; D gene uncertain. The source is a woman between 35 and 70 years old with stage III lung adenocarcinoma. The sample in question was peripheral blood mononuclear cells, obtained before any cancer treatment. The CDR3 region is CASSLTYPTETQYF. CDR3 coding DNA: TGTGCCAGCAGCTTAACCTACCCCACAGAGACCCAGTACTTC.